This passage covers 19 T cell receptor beta chains from one sample sequenced in a study of blood T cell repertoires in COVID-19. Libraries were prepared by immunoSEQ multiplex PCR; TCRdb keeps only in-frame clonotypes and omits some of them. The sample lists more than 350,000 clones; 85% to 90% were seen once. Sequencing input: PBMCs or T cells enriched from blood (not recorded which). All receptors come from a man aged 18 to 30 who had recovered from COVID-19.

The chain employs TRBV2 and TRBJ2-3, with TRBD1 matching over 10 bases. Germline CDR1 reads SNHLY; CDR2 reads FYNNEI. Trimming took 4 bases from V and 0 from J; bases not matched to a gene: 1. There are 15 residues in the CDR3. The DNA of the CDR3 is TGTGCCAGCAGTGGACAGGGGGCGAGCACAGATACGCAGTATTTT. Protein: CASSGQGASTDTQYF.

The V and J genes are TRBV7-9 and TRBJ1-6; unclear D gene. Germline assignment: CDR1 SEHNR and CDR2 FQNEAQ (reference sequence). This CDR3 is built from 18 residues. Trimming pared 5 bases from V and 0 bases from J, leaving 17 bases between. CDR3 DNA: TGTGCCAGCAGCGCCGGTTTGGCGAGGAGCTCCTATAATTCACCCCTCCACTTT. Residues: CASSAGLARSSYNSPLHF.

This clone was picked up one time. This rearrangement joins TRBV11-3 to TRBJ1-1, with D perhaps TRBD1 (6 bases). The germline gives CDR1 SGHNT, CDR2 YENEEA. Trimming took off 4 bases at V and 0 bases at J, with 9 bases between the two ends. The CDR3 runs 14 residues. CDR3 loop: CASSWGPLNTEAFF. The CDR3 bases are TGTGCCAGCAGCTGGGGGCCTCTGAACACTGAAGCTTTCTTT.

This chain uses TRBV7-2 with TRBJ2-5; 8 bases align to TRBD2. Germline CDR1 SGHTA, CDR2 FQGNSA. This CDR3 contains 15 residues. After removal of 1 base from V and 9 bases from J, the junction contained 10 bases not matched to a gene. The CDR3 reads CASSLGSGGGGAQYF. The CDR3 coding sequence is TGTGCCAGCAGCTTAGGGAGCGGGGGCGGAGGAGCCCAGTACTTC.

This chain uses TRBV5-1 with TRBJ1-2, with 9 bases lining up with TRBD1. With 4 bases clipped from V and 5 bases from J, the junction kept 12 bases outside the gene matches. The CDR3 extends over 16 amino acids. Per germline, CDR1 SGHRS and CDR2 YFSETQ. CDR3 amino acids: CASSLQLDRGGYGYTF. The CDR3 DNA follows: TGCGCCAGCAGCCTGCAACTGGACAGGGGAGGGTATGGCTACACCTTC. The variable domain in full, completed from reference TRBV5-1 and TRBJ1-2, reads KAGVTQTPRYLIKTRGQQVTLSCSPISGHRSVSWYQQTPGQGLQFLFEYFSETQRNKGNFPGRFSGRQFSNSRSEMNVSTLELGDSALYLCASSLQLDRGGYGYTFGSGTRLTVV.

This chain joins TRBV7-8 and TRBJ1-2, with 9 bases lining up with TRBD1. CDR3 size: 15 residues. Germline CDR1 SGHVS, CDR2 FQNEAQ. V was pared by 2 bases and J by 4 bases, with 5 bases of the junction left unmatched. The CDR3 loop reads CASSLMSGQGYGYTF. In DNA form, the CDR3 reads TGTGCCAGCAGCTTAATGTCGGGACAGGGCTATGGCTACACCTTC.

V and J are TRBV5-4 and TRBJ1-2; the D is unclear. The V end lost 0 bases, the J end lost 0 bases, and 9 bases lay between the germline ends. This CDR3 has 15 residues. CDR1 SGHNT and CDR2 YYREEE come from the germline V gene (reference sequence). CDR3: CASSLVADPNYGYTF. The CDR3 DNA reads as TGTGCCAGCAGCTTGGTGGCAGATCCTAACTATGGCTACACCTTC.

The chain couples TRBV29-1 to TRBJ2-5; a possible D gene is TRBD2 (5 bases). Germline V gene lookup returns CDR1 SQVTM and CDR2 ANQGSEA. This CDR3 spans 12 amino acids. Trimming cost V 7 bases and J 3 bases, with 12 bases left between them. For the CDR3, the DNA is TGCAGCGCCCTGCCCGGGGAAGAGACCCAGTACTTC. Amino acid sequence: CSALPGEETQYF.

The genes are TRBV25-1 and TRBJ1-4; the D gene is possibly TRBD1 (5 bases). From germline, CDR1 is MGHDK and CDR2 SYGVNS. Trimming left V 8 bases short and J 6 bases short, with 13 bases between. The CDR3 contains 13 residues. CDR3: CASGEAGDEKLFF. In DNA, the CDR3 is TGTGCCAGCGGGGAGGCGGGGGATGAAAAACTGTTTTTT.

The V gene is TRBV4-1, the J gene TRBJ2-1; TRBD2 might be the D (5 bases). Germline CDR1 reads MGHRA; CDR2 reads YSYEKL. V was pared by 0 bases and J by 6 bases, with 12 bases between. The CDR3 loop spans 15 amino acids. This CDR3 reads CASSQERVYVNEQFF. CDR3 sequence (DNA): TGCGCCAGCAGCCAAGAGAGGGTCTATGTCAATGAGCAGTTCTTC.

The rearrangement joins TRBV5-1 to TRBJ2-7; 9 positions match TRBD2. CDR1 is SGHRS and CDR2 is YFSETQ in the germline V gene. This CDR3 region has 16 residues. The ends lost 0 bases at V and 1 base at J; junction bases unmatched: 5. For the CDR3, the DNA is TGCGCCAGCAGCTTGGATGTAGCGGGGGCGTCCTACGAGCAGTACTTC. Its translation is CASSLDVAGASYEQYF.

The J gene is TRBJ1-1, the V gene TRBV14; tentatively, D is TRBD1 (6 bases). Germline V lookup: CDR1 SGHDN, CDR2 FVKESK. This CDR3 has 13 residues. The V end was cut by 5 bases, the J end by 5 bases, with 12 bases between. CDR3 loop: CASSVSGVTEAFF. The CDR3 coding sequence is TGTGCCAGCAGCGTTTCAGGGGTAACTGAAGCTTTCTTT.

The genes are TRBV28 and TRBJ1-5; tentative D call: TRBD1 (6 bases). The V end was cut by 8 bases, the J end by 0 bases, with 20 bases between. This CDR3 comprises 17 residues. Germline V gene sequence: CDR1 MDHEN, CDR2 SYDVKM. CDR3 coding DNA: TGTGCCAGCGAGGACAGCGGGAGACTAATTAGCAATCAGCCCCAGCATTTT. Its protein product is CASEDSGRLISNQPQHF.

The CDR3 DNA is TGTGCCACCAGTACAGGGGAATATCAGCCCCAGCATTTT. Translation gives CATSTGEYQPQHF. The chain carries TRBV24-1 and TRBJ1-5; the match to TRBD1 covers 7 bases. The CDR3 is 13 residues long. Per the germline V gene, CDR1 is KGHDR and CDR2 is SFDVKD. Trimming cost V 6 bases and J 5 bases; bases outside gene matches: 3.

CDR3 region: CATQLAGGFGETQYF. CDR3 bases: TGTGCCACCCAGCTCGCAGGGGGTTTTGGAGAGACCCAGTACTTC. The chain employs TRBV19 and TRBJ2-5; 7 bases are a match to TRBD1. V gave up 10 bases and J gave up 4 bases; unmatched junction bases: 15. This CDR3 has 15 residues. The V gene's germline CDR1 is LNHDA and CDR2 SQIVND (reference sequence).

The V call is TRBV3-1 (or the pseudogene TRBV3-2), the J call TRBJ2-2; possibly TRBD1 for D (6 bases). Germline CDR1 and CDR2: LGHDT and YNNKEL (reference sequence). V was shortened by 0 bases and J by 7 bases, with 15 bases between the two germline ends. This CDR3 has 16 residues. The CDR3: CASSQEIMGAGGELFF. Here the CDR3 DNA reads TGTGCCAGCAGCCAAGAAATAATGGGGGCCGGCGGGGAGCTGTTTTTT.

The chain combines TRBV5-1 with TRBJ2-3; TRBD1 matches 8 bases. Trimming removed 5 bases from V and 3 bases from J; junction bases left unmatched: 5. The CDR3 is 14 residues long. Per the germline V gene, CDR1 is SGHRS and CDR2 is YFSETQ. CDR3 residues: CASSRQGITDTQYF. The CDR3 coding sequence is TGCGCCAGCAGTCGACAGGGGATAACAGATACGCAGTATTTT.

The chain couples TRBV6-2 or TRBV6-3 to TRBJ1-1, with D tentatively TRBD1 (5 bases). Germline V gives CDR1 MNHEY, CDR2 SVGEGT. This CDR3 is built from 16 residues. The germline V and J ends were trimmed by 2 bases and 1 base, with 14 bases remaining between them. In DNA form, the CDR3 reads TGTGCCAGCAGTTACCTGTTGGGGCATTCGAACACTGAAGCTTTCTTT. This translates into CASSYLLGHSNTEAFF.

V and J are TRBV10-3 and TRBJ2-7, with 8 bases matching TRBD1. J lost 6 bases, V lost 4 bases, and 8 bases had no gene match. This CDR3 has 14 amino acids. The germline V gene has CDR1 ENHRY and CDR2 SYGVKD. The CDR3, as DNA: TGTGCCATCAGTGCGACCGGACAGGGCCCCGAGCAGTACTTC. It translates to CAISATGQGPEQYF.